A selection of T cell receptor beta chains follows, all from one sample in a study of PD-L1 blockade in urothelial cancer. This table comes from immunoSEQ multiplex PCR, and its TCRdb copy is limited to in-frame clones, with some not included. The sample includes roughly 63,000 clones, roughly 81% of them seen just once. Material: PBMCs, obtained around atezolizumab (anti-PD-L1) treatment. These receptor sequences come from a man in his sixties or seventies with urothelial cancer. Both conserved end residues are part of each CDR3. Fields, in order: J gene, D gene, CDR3 length, clone size, V gene, CDR3 protein, CDR3 DNA. The D gene is left open where the match is weak. Only some rows state a clone size, as once, few, many or a class for expanded clones.

j_gene: TRBJ1-3; d_gene: -; len: 13; abundance: -; v_gene: TRBV7-9; CDR3aa: CASYRESGNTIYF; CDR3nt: TGTGCCAGCTACAGGGAGTCAGGAAACACCATATATTTT
j_gene: TRBJ2-5; d_gene: -; len: 12; abundance: -; v_gene: TRBV7-2; CDR3aa: CASSLDRETQYF; CDR3nt: TGTGCCAGCAGCTTAGACAGGGAGACCCAGTACTTC
j_gene: TRBJ1-2; d_gene: -; len: 9; abundance: -; v_gene: TRBV19; CDR3aa: CASSDGYTF; CDR3nt: TGTGCCAGTAGCGATGGCTACACCTTC
j_gene: TRBJ2-7; d_gene: -; len: 14; abundance: -; v_gene: TRBV6-6; CDR3aa: CASSYFPLLAEQYF; CDR3nt: TGTGCCAGCAGTTACTTCCCGCTTTTAGCCGAGCAGTACTTC
j_gene: TRBJ1-1; d_gene: -; len: 15; abundance: -; v_gene: TRBV29-1; CDR3aa: CSVEDLEGGNTEAFF; CDR3nt: TGCAGCGTTGAAGATCTTGAGGGTGGCAACACTGAAGCTTTCTTT
j_gene: TRBJ2-1; d_gene: TRBD1; len: 14; abundance: -; v_gene: TRBV5-4; CDR3aa: CASRRDRANNEQFF; CDR3nt: TGTGCCAGCCGAAGGGACAGGGCGAACAATGAGCAGTTCTTC
j_gene: TRBJ2-1; d_gene: -; len: 15; abundance: few; v_gene: TRBV9; CDR3aa: CASSVSLTRSNEQFF; CDR3nt: TGTGCCAGCAGCGTAAGTCTAACTAGAAGCAATGAGCAGTTCTTC
j_gene: TRBJ1-2; d_gene: -; len: 15; abundance: -; v_gene: TRBV11-2; CDR3aa: CASSLDPQGIDGYTF; CDR3nt: TGTGCCAGCAGCTTAGATCCCCAGGGTATAGATGGCTACACCTTC
j_gene: TRBJ1-5; d_gene: -; len: 14; abundance: -; v_gene: TRBV7-2; CDR3aa: CASSLRQADQPQHF; CDR3nt: TGTGCCAGCAGCTTGAGACAGGCAGATCAGCCCCAGCATTTT
j_gene: TRBJ2-1; d_gene: -; len: 15; abundance: -; v_gene: TRBV7-6; CDR3aa: CASSLVFEGEREQFF; CDR3nt: TGTGCCAGCAGCTTAGTATTCGAGGGGGAGCGGGAGCAGTTCTTC
j_gene: TRBJ2-2; d_gene: -; len: 14; abundance: -; v_gene: TRBV15; CDR3aa: CATSRDLNTGELFF; CDR3nt: TGTGCCACCAGCAGAGATCTGAACACCGGGGAGCTGTTTTTT
j_gene: TRBJ1-1; d_gene: -; len: 13; abundance: few; v_gene: TRBV6-1; CDR3aa: CASSGTKVTEAFF; CDR3nt: TGTGCCAGCAGTGGGACAAAGGTCACTGAAGCTTTCTTT
j_gene: TRBJ2-5; d_gene: TRBD2; len: 15; abundance: few; v_gene: TRBV9; CDR3aa: CASSVGLAGEETQYF; CDR3nt: TGTGCCAGCAGCGTAGGACTAGCGGGAGAAGAGACCCAGTACTTC
j_gene: TRBJ2-7; d_gene: TRBD2; len: 17; abundance: -; v_gene: TRBV4-1; CDR3aa: CASSQEKLAGGHYEQYF; CDR3nt: TGCGCCAGCAGCCAAGAAAAACTAGCGGGAGGGCACTACGAGCAGTACTTC
j_gene: TRBJ2-1; d_gene: TRBD2; len: 15; abundance: -; v_gene: TRBV7-3; CDR3aa: CASSSTSGTYNEQFF; CDR3nt: TGTGCCAGCAGCTCCACTAGCGGAACCTACAATGAGCAGTTCTTC
j_gene: TRBJ2-3; d_gene: TRBD2; len: 14; abundance: -; v_gene: TRBV30; CDR3aa: CAWSSGSLTDTQYF; CDR3nt: TGTGCCTGGTCTAGCGGGAGTTTGACAGATACGCAGTATTTT